These 25 T cell receptor beta chains came from one sample sequenced in a study of multiple sclerosis patients with progressive multifocal leukoencephalopathy. Method: immunoSEQ multiplex PCR; TCRdb's copy keeps in-frame clones and lacks some. In the table there are about 31,000 clones, approximately 85% of which are singletons. The time point denotes: time of PML onset. Sequencing was performed on PBMCs, taken from a patient treated with natalizumab. All receptors derive from a woman in her twenties or thirties with progressive multifocal leukoencephalopathy.

The V call is TRBV11-2, the J call TRBJ2-7; D perhaps matches TRBD1 (6 bases). The CDR3 length is 15 residues. V was cut by 6 bases and J by 2 bases, with 17 bases left in between. Germline CDR1 is SGHAT and CDR2 is FQNNGV. In DNA, the CDR3 is TGTGCCAGCAGGTCACACGACAGGTACCCCTACGAGCAGTACTTC. Its protein is CASRSHDRYPYEQYF.

The V call is TRBV5-6, the J call TRBJ2-7, with D possibly matching TRBD2 (6 bases). Trimming shortened V by 2 bases and J by 5 bases, and 14 bases separated the two germline ends. Germline CDR1 is SGHDT and CDR2 is YYEEEE. The CDR3 length is 14 residues. CDR3 in amino acids: CASSFLAGRNEQYF. CDR3 sequence (DNA): TGTGCCAGCAGCTTTTTGGCAGGGAGGAACGAGCAGTACTTC.

This clone was recorded a few times. The chain couples TRBV6-5 to TRBJ2-1; no firm D call. The CDR3 is made up of 13 amino acids. Germline V gene sequence: CDR1 MNHEY, CDR2 SVGAGI. Trimming stripped 2 bases from V and 9 bases from J, with 11 bases between. CDR3 loop: CASSYGVSGEQFF. In DNA, the CDR3 is TGTGCCAGCAGTTACGGGGTGTCAGGTGAGCAGTTCTTC.

The V call is TRBV5-4, the J call TRBJ2-2; 11 nucleotides line up with TRBD1. The J segment lost 5 bases and the V segment lost 4 bases, leaving 7 bases of the junction unmatched. The CDR3 is 16 residues long. CDR1 is SGHNT and CDR2 is YYREEE in the germline V gene (reference sequence). The CDR3 bases are TGTGCCAGCAGCCTTGGACAGGGGGCGGGAACCGGGGAGCTGTTTTTT. Translating it yields CASSLGQGAGTGELFF.

This chain joins TRBV7-9 and TRBJ1-3; D not certain. Germline V CDR1 and CDR2: SEHNR, FQNEAQ (reference sequence). V was clipped by 7 bases and J by 1 base, with 11 bases between them. There are 14 residues in the CDR3. The CDR3 protein is CASTPERSGNTIYF. Written as DNA, the CDR3 is TGTGCCAGCACCCCTGAAAGGTCTGGAAACACCATATATTTT.

The rearrangement joins TRBV7-6 to TRBJ2-5; 8 positions match TRBD2. From germline, CDR1 is SGHVS and CDR2 FNYEAQ. The CDR3 length is 17 residues. J lost 5 bases, V lost 5 bases, and 16 bases had no gene match. The CDR3 bases are TGTGCCAGCAGCGAGTCGGGGACGGGGGGGGCGCGGGAGACCCAGTACTTC. It is translated as CASSESGTGGARETQYF.

The chain is built from TRBV5-6 and TRBJ2-3; 10 bases agree with TRBD2. CDR1 is SGHDT and CDR2 is YYEEEE in the germline V gene. CDR3 length: 19 amino acids. J gave up 0 bases and V 0 bases, and 10 bases lay outside the gene matches. The CDR3 DNA follows: TGTGCCAGCAGCTTGGCCGGGGCTAGCGGGGGCCCTAGCACAGATACGCAGTATTTT. Encoded protein: CASSLAGASGGPSTDTQYF. Full variable domain (outside the CDR3, taken from reference TRBV5-6 and TRBJ2-3): DAGVTQSPTHLIKTRGQQVTLRCSPKSGHDTVSWYQQALGQGPQFIFQYYEEEERQRGNFPDRFSGHQFPNYSSELNVNALLLGDSALYLCASSLAGASGGPSTDTQYFGPGTRLTVL.

The chain uses TRBV9 and TRBJ1-1; perhaps TRBD1 as D (6 bases). The germline V and J ends were trimmed by 0 bases and 6 bases, with 15 bases remaining between them. The CDR3 has 15 residues. From germline, CDR1 is SGDLS and CDR2 YYNGEE. CDR3 protein: CASSVVAGVDSEAFF. CDR3 bases: TGTGCCAGCAGCGTAGTGGCAGGGGTGGACTCTGAAGCTTTCTTT.

This clone was picked up a small number of times. This chain uses TRBV6-5 with TRBJ1-4; no definite D call. The CDR3 is 12 residues long. CDR1 MNHEY and CDR2 SVGAGI come from the germline V gene. The V end lost 6 bases, the J end lost 8 bases, and 10 bases lay between the germline ends. DNA for the CDR3: TGTGCCAGCAGGGTGGGGTCAGAAAAACTGTTTTTT. Translation: CASRVGSEKLFF.

V and J are TRBV11-2 and TRBJ2-5; tentative D call: TRBD2 (6 bases). The V gene's germline CDR1 is SGHAT and CDR2 FQNNGV. V was clipped by 3 bases and J by 4 bases, with 15 bases between them. The CDR3 sequence is 15 residues long. This CDR3 is CASSFYGGNAETQYF. CDR3 nucleotides: TGTGCCAGCAGCTTTTACGGGGGAAACGCAGAGACCCAGTACTTC.

The rearrangement uses TRBV7-2 and TRBJ1-5, with 8 bases matching TRBD1. V trimming: 5 bases; J trimming: 0 bases; junction bases outside the gene matches: 3. This CDR3 is built from 15 residues. CDR1 is SGHTA and CDR2 is FQGNSA in the germline V gene. CDR3 in amino acids: CASSPGGPSNQPQHF. The CDR3 DNA is TGTGCCAGCAGCCCAGGGGGCCCTAGCAATCAGCCCCAGCATTTT.

The rearrangement joins TRBV4-3 to TRBJ1-1, with D unresolved. V lost 2 bases and J 5 bases, leaving 12 bases between the germline ends. The CDR3 runs 14 residues. Germline V lookup: CDR1 LGHNA, CDR2 YSLEER. CDR3 nucleotide sequence: TGCGCCAGCAGCCAAACAAGGCTTTTAACTGAAGCTTTCTTT. It yields the protein CASSQTRLLTEAFF.

V and J are TRBV9 and TRBJ2-3; D remains unclear. This CDR3 contains 16 residues. Trimming removed 6 bases from V and 0 bases from J, with 17 bases in between. Germline CDR1 and CDR2: SGDLS and YYNGEE. CDR3 amino acids: CASTSGTSLSTDTQYF. CDR3 sequence (DNA): TGTGCCAGCACCTCAGGCACATCCCTTAGCACAGATACGCAGTATTTT.

This clone was observed a single time. The chain uses TRBV7-9 and TRBJ2-7; TRBD1 is a possible D gene (5 bases). The CDR3 is 15 amino acids. The germline CDR1 and CDR2 sequences are SEHNR and FQNEAQ (reference sequence). Between the trimmed V and J ends, which lost 4 bases and 0 bases, there was a span of 13 bases. DNA for the CDR3: TGTGCCAGCAGCTCAACAGGCGTGGGCTCCTACGAGCAGTACTTC. Protein: CASSSTGVGSYEQYF.

The rearrangement uses TRBV29-1 and TRBJ2-7, with 9 bases matching TRBD1. The V and J ends lost 4 bases and 1 base, in that order; junction bases with no gene match: 2. The CDR3 loop spans 13 amino acids. Per the germline V gene, CDR1 is SQVTM and CDR2 is ANQGSEA. The CDR3 loop reads CSVGGQGSYEQYF. CDR3 bases: TGCAGCGTTGGAGGACAGGGGTCCTACGAGCAGTACTTC.

This clone has only a few counts. This chain joins TRBV28 and TRBJ1-2, with D perhaps matching TRBD1 (6 bases). Between the trimmed V and J ends, which lost 2 bases and 5 bases, there was a span of 9 bases. CDR3 length equals 13 residues. From germline, CDR1 is MDHEN and CDR2 SYDVKM. CDR3 DNA sequence: TGTGCCAGCAGTTTAGAGGGGGGGTATGGCTACACCTTC. It codes for CASSLEGGYGYTF.

This clone was detected once. The chain uses TRBV7-9 and TRBJ1-1; the D gene is possibly TRBD1 (6 bases). CDR1 SEHNR and CDR2 FQNEAQ come from the germline V gene (reference sequence). Deletions cut 5 bases from V and 0 bases from J, with 19 bases between. CDR3 size: 17 residues. The CDR3 sequence is CASSTGIGPFMNTEAFF. The DNA of the CDR3 is TGTGCCAGCAGCACAGGGATCGGCCCTTTCATGAACACTGAAGCTTTCTTT. The full variable domain, with the rest looked up from reference TRBV7-9 and TRBJ1-1, is DTGVSQNPRHKITKRGQNVTFRCDPISEHNRLYWYRQTLGQGPEFLTYFQNEAQLEKSRLLSDRFSAERPKGSFSTLEIQRTEQGDSAMYLCASSTGIGPFMNTEAFFGQGTRLTVV.

In this sample, this clone turned up a few times. This chain uses TRBV18 with TRBJ1-1; 8 bases fit TRBD1. The CDR3 is made up of 13 amino acids. Germline CDR1 KGHSH, CDR2 LQKENI. V lost 6 bases to trimming and J lost 10 bases; unmatched junction nucleotides: 10. DNA of the CDR3: TGTGCCAGCTCTCAGGACAGGGCAAGGGGAGCTTTCTTT. As protein: CASSQDRARGAFF.

The chain uses TRBV5-8 and TRBJ1-6, with D possibly TRBD1 on 5 matching bases. V lost 6 bases to trimming and J lost 2 bases, with 9 bases between them. CDR1 is SGHTS and CDR2 is YDEGEE in the germline V gene. The CDR3 covers 14 residues. The CDR3 sequence: CASKTAPYNSPLHF. CDR3 DNA: TGTGCCAGCAAGACAGCCCCCTATAATTCACCCCTCCACTTT.

This chain links TRBV28 with TRBJ1-3; tentatively, D is TRBD1 (5 bases). The CDR3 is 14 residues long. In germline, CDR1 is MDHEN, CDR2 SYDVKM. V shed 8 bases and J shed 0 bases, with 11 bases lying between them. In DNA, the CDR3 is TGTGCCAGCTTTTCGGGGACCTCTGGAAACACCATATATTTT. This codes for CASFSGTSGNTIYF.

This chain uses TRBV25-1 with TRBJ2-7, with D unresolved. Deletions cut 4 bases from V and 3 bases from J, with 4 bases between. This CDR3 region has 11 residues. The germline V gene encodes CDR1 MGHDK and CDR2 SYGVNS. CDR3 residues: CASSVNYEQYF. CDR3 in DNA: TGTGCCAGCAGTGTTAACTACGAGCAGTACTTC.

CDR3: CASSLPISGRLERTDTQYF. The CDR3 DNA sequence: TGTGCCAGCAGCTTACCAATTTCCGGTCGTCTAGAAAGGACAGATACGCAGTATTTT. This chain connects TRBV11-2 to TRBJ2-3, with D unclear. Germline CDR1 reads SGHAT; CDR2 reads FQNNGV. Trimming left V 2 bases short and J 3 bases short, with 24 bases between. The CDR3 length is 19 residues.

The CDR3 region has the DNA TGTGCCAGCAGCTTAGGCTTGGCCTCCCTCAATGGCTACACCTTC. Translation: CASSLGLASLNGYTF. The chain uses TRBV7-9 and TRBJ1-2, with D hard to call. Deletions cut 1 base from V and 6 bases from J, with 15 bases between. Germline V CDR1 and CDR2: SEHNR, FQNEAQ (reference sequence). The CDR3 covers 15 residues. The full variable domain, in which reference TRBV7-9 and TRBJ1-2 provide the parts outside the CDR3, is DTGVSQNPRHKITKRGQNVTFRCDPISEHNRLYWYRQTLGQGPEFLTYFQNEAQLEKSRLLSDRFSAERPKGSFSTLEIQRTEQGDSAMYLCASSLGLASLNGYTFGSGTRLTVV.

V is TRBV5-8 and J is TRBJ1-1, with 8 positions matching TRBD1. Trimming removed 0 bases from V and 4 bases from J; junction bases left unmatched: 14. Per the germline V gene, CDR1 is SGHTS and CDR2 is YDEGEE. The CDR3 length is 18 residues. The CDR3 is CASSLERGAGGYVTEAFF. The CDR3 bases are TGTGCCAGCAGCTTGGAGCGCGGGGCAGGGGGCTATGTCACTGAAGCTTTCTTT.

V and J are TRBV27 and TRBJ2-3, with TRBD1 matching 7 bases. The length of the CDR3 is 14 residues. From germline, CDR1 is MNHEY and CDR2 SMNVEV (reference sequence). V gave up 3 bases and J gave up 6 bases; unmatched junction bases: 6. CDR3 in DNA: TGTGCCAGCAGTTTGGGACAGTTAGCGGATACGCAGTATTTT. Its translation: CASSLGQLADTQYF.